This TCR beta chain was retrieved from a study of blood T cell repertoires in COVID-19. CDR1 and CDR2 from the germline V gene are LGHDT and YNNKEL (reference sequence). This CDR3 has 14 amino acids. Germline trimming cut 4 bases from V and 4 bases from J; bases unmatched to any gene: 4. The cohort comprised adults aged roughly 18 to 90 years residing in about two dozen US areas. The repertoire was sequenced with immunoSEQ multiplex PCR; TCRdb's copy has only in-frame clones and lacks some. The data show some 240,000 clones, around four fifths seen once. The chain has TRBV3-1 (or the pseudogene TRBV3-2) and TRBJ2-3; 8 nucleotides agree with TRBD2. The sample comprised PBMCs or T cells enriched from blood (not recorded which). The source is a man under 40 with acute COVID-19. This CDR3 is CASSPSGRADTQYF. The DNA for the CDR3 is TGTGCCAGCAGCCCCAGCGGGAGAGCAGATACGCAGTATTTT.